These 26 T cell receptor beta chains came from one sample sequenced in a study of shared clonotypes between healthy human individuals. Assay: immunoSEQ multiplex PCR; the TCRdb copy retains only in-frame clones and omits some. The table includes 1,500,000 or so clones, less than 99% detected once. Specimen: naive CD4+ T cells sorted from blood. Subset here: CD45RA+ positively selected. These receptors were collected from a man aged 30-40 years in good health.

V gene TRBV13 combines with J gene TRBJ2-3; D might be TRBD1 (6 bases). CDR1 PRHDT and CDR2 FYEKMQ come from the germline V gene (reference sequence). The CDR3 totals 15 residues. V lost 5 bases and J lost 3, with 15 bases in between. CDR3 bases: TGTGCCAGCAGCCAGGGCCCTAGGGGGACAGATACGCAGTATTTT. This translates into CASSQGPRGTDTQYF.

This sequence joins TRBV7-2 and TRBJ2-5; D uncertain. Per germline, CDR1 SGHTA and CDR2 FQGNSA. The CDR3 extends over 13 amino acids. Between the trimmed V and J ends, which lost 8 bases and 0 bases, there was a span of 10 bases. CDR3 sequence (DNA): TGTGCCAGCCTCGGGCGAAACCAAGAGACCCAGTACTTC. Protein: CASLGRNQETQYF.

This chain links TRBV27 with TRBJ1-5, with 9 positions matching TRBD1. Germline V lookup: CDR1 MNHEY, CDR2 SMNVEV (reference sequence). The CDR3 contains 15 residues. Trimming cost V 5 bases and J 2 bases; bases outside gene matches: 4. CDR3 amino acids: CASSMRTGGNQPQHF. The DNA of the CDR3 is TGTGCCAGCAGTATGAGGACAGGGGGCAATCAGCCCCAGCATTTT.

CDR3: CASSLNSGYQETQYF. CDR3 nucleotide sequence: TGCGCCAGCAGCTTGAATAGCGGGTACCAAGAGACCCAGTACTTC. V usage is TRBV5-1 and J usage is TRBJ2-5, with TRBD2 matching 7 bases. CDR3 length: 15 residues. Germline lookup yields CDR1 SGHRS and CDR2 YFSETQ. V lost 1 base and J lost 0; bases outside the gene matches: 3.

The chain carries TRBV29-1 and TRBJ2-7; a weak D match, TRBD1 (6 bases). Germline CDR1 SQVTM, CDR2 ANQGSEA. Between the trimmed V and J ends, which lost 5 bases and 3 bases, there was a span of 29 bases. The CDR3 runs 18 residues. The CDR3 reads CSVSTTLLRSQGGYEQYF. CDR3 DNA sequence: TGCAGCGTTTCAACAACCTTACTTAGATCCCAAGGGGGCTACGAGCAGTACTTC.

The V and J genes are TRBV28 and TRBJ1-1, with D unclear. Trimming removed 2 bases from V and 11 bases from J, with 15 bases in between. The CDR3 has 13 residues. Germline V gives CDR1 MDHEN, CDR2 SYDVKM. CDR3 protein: CASSLVGSPKAFF. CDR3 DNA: TGTGCCAGCAGTTTAGTGGGCTCCCCAAAGGCTTTCTTT. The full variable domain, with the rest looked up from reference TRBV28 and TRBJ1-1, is DVKVTQSSRYLVKRTGEKVFLECVQDMDHENMFWYRQDPGLGLRLIYFSYDVKMKEKGDIPEGYSVSREKKERFSLILESASTNQTSMYLCASSLVGSPKAFFGQGTRLTVV.

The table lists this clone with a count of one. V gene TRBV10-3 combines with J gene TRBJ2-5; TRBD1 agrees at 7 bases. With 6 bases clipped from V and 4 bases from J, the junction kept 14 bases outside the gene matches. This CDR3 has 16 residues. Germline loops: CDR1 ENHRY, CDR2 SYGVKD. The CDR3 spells CAIRGEQGFRLETQYF. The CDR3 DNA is TGTGCCATCAGAGGGGAACAGGGGTTCCGACTAGAGACCCAGTACTTC.

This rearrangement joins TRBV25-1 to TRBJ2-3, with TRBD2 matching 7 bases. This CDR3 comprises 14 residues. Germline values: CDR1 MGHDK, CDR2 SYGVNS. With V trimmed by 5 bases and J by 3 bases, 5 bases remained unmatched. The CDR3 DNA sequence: TGTGCCAGCAGTACGACTAGCAAAACAGATACGCAGTATTTT. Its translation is CASSTTSKTDTQYF.

The CDR3 loop is CASSSAKRNEQFF. In DNA form, the CDR3 reads TGTGCCAGCAGCTCGGCAAAAAGGAATGAGCAGTTCTTC. The chain carries TRBV7-9 and TRBJ2-1, with unresolved D. In germline, CDR1 is SEHNR, CDR2 FQNEAQ (reference sequence). CDR3 length: 13 residues. The V end was cut by 4 bases, the J end by 7 bases, with 11 bases between.

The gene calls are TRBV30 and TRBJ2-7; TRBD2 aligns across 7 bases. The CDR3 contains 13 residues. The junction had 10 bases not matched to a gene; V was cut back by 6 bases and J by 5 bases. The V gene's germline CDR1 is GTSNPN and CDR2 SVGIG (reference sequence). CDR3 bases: TGTGCCTGTAGACTAGCTAAGAGCAACGAGCAGTACTTC. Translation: CACRLAKSNEQYF.

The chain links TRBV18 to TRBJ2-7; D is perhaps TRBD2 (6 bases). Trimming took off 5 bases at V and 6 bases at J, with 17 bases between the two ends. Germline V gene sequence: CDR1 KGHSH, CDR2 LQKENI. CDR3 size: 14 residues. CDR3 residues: CASSGYQRVGEQYF. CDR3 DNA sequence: TGTGCCAGCTCAGGCTACCAGCGGGTAGGCGAGCAGTACTTC. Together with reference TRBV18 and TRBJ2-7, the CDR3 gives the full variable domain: NAGVMQNPRHLVRRRGQEARLRCSPMKGHSHVYWYRQLPEEGLKFMVYLQKENIIDESGMPKERFSAEFPKEGPSILRIQQVVRGDSAAYFCASSGYQRVGEQYFGPGTRLTVT.

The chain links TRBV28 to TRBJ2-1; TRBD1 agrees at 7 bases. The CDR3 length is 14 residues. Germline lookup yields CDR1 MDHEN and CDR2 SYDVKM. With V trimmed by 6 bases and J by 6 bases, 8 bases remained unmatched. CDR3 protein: CASSSTGAGNEQFF. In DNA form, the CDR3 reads TGTGCCAGCAGCTCTACAGGGGCTGGCAATGAGCAGTTCTTC.

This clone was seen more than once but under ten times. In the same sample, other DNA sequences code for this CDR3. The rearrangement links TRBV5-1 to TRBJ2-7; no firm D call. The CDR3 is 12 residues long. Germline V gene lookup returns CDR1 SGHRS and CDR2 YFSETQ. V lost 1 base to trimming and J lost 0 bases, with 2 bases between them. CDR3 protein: CASSLNSYEQYF. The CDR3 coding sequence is TGCGCCAGCAGCTTGAACTCCTACGAGCAGTACTTC. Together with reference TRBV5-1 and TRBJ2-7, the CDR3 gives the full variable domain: KAGVTQTPRYLIKTRGQQVTLSCSPISGHRSVSWYQQTPGQGLQFLFEYFSETQRNKGNFPGRFSGRQFSNSRSEMNVSTLELGDSALYLCASSLNSYEQYFGPGTRLTVT.

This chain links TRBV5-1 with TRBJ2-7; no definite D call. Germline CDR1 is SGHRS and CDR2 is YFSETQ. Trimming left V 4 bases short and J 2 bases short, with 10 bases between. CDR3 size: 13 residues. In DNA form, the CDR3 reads TGCGCCAGCAGCCAGGCACGAACCTACGAGCAGTACTTC. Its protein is CASSQARTYEQYF.

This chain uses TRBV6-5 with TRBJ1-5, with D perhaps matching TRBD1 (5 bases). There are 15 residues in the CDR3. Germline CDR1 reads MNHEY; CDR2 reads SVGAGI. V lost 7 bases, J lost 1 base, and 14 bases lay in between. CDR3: CASKGRRESNQPQHF. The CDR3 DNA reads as TGTGCCAGCAAGGGGAGGAGGGAGAGCAATCAGCCCCAGCATTTT.

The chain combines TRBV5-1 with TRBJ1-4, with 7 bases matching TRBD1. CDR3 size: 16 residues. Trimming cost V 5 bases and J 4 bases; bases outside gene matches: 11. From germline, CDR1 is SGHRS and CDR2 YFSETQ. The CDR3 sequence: CASSSSGQALNEKLFF. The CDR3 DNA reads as TGCGCCAGCAGTTCCTCAGGACAGGCCCTTAATGAAAAACTGTTTTTT.

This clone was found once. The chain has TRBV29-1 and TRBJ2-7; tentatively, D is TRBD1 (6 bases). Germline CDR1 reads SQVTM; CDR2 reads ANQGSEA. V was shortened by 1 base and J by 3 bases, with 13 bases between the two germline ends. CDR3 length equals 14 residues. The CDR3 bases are TGCAGCGTTGAAGGGGAATGGGGGCACTACGAGCAGTACTTC. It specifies CSVEGEWGHYEQYF.

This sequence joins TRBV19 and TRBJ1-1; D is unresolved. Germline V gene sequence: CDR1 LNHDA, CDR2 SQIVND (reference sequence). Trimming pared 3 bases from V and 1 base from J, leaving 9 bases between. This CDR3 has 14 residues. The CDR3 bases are TGTGCCAGTAGTATCGCCCAGGCGAACACTGAAGCTTTCTTT. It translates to CASSIAQANTEAFF. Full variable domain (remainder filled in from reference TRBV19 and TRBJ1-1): DGGITQSPKYLFRKEGQNVTLSCEQNLNHDAMYWYRQDPGQGLRLIYYSQIVNDFQKGDIAEGYSVSREKKESFPLTVTSAQKNPTAFYLCASSIAQANTEAFFGQGTRLTVV.

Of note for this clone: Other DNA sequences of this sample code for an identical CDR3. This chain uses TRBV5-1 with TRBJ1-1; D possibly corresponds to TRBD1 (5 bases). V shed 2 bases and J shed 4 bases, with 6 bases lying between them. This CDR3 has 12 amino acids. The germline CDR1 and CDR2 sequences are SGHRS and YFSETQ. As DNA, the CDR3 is TGCGCCAGCAGCTTAACAGGCACTGAAGCTTTCTTT. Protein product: CASSLTGTEAFF.

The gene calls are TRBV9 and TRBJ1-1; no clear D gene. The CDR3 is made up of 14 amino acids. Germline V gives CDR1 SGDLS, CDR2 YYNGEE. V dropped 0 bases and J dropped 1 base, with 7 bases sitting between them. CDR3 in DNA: TGTGCCAGCAGCGTAGCGCAACGGAACACTGAAGCTTTCTTT. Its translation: CASSVAQRNTEAFF.

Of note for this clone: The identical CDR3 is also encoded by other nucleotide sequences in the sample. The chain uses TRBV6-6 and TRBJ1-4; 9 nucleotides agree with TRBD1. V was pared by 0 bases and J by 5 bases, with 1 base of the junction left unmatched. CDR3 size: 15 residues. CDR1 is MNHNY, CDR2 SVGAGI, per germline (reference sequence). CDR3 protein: CASSYSGTGNEKLFF. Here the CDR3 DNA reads TGTGCCAGCAGTTACTCTGGGACAGGGAATGAAAAACTGTTTTTT.

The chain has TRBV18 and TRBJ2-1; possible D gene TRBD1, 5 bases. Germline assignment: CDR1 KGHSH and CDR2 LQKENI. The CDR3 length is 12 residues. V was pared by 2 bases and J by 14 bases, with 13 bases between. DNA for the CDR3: TGTGCCAGCTCACCAAAGGGCATAGGGGAGTTCTTC. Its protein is CASSPKGIGEFF.

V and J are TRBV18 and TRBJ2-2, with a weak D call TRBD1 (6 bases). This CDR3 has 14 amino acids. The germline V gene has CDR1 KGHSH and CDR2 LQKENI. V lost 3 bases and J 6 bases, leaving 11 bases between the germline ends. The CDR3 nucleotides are TGTGCCAGCTCACCTCCCGGACAGTCCGGGGAGCTGTTTTTT. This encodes CASSPPGQSGELFF.

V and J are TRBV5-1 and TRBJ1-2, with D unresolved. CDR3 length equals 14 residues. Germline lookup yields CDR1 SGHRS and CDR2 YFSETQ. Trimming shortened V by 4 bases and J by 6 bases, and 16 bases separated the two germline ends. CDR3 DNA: TGCGCCAGCAGCAGGCATAGGGTTCAAGATGGCTACACCTTC. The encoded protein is CASSRHRVQDGYTF.

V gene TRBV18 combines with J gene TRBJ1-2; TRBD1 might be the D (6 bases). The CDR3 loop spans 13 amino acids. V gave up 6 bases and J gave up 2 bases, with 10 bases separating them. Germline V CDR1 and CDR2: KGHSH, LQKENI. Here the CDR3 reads CASSMDRNYGYTF. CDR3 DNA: TGTGCCAGCTCGATGGACAGAAACTATGGCTACACCTTC.

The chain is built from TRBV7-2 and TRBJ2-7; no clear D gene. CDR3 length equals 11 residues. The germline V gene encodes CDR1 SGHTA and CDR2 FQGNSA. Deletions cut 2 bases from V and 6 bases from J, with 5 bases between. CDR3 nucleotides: TGTGCCAGCAGCTTAAAGTCCGAGCAGTACTTC. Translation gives CASSLKSEQYF.